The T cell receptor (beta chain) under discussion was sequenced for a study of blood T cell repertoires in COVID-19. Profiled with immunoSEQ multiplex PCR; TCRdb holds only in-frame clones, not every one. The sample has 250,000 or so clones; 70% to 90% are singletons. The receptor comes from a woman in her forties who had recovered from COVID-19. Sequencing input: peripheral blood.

The CDR3 reads CASSPRRGREGYTF. In DNA form, the CDR3 reads TGTGCCAGCAGTCCTCGGCGGGGGCGGGAGGGCTACACCTTC. J is TRBJ1-2 and V is TRBV7-9; D possibly corresponds to TRBD1 (6 bases). The germline V gene has CDR1 SEHNR and CDR2 FQNEAQ (reference sequence). CDR3 length equals 14 residues. V gave up 6 bases and J gave up 8 bases, with 19 bases separating them.